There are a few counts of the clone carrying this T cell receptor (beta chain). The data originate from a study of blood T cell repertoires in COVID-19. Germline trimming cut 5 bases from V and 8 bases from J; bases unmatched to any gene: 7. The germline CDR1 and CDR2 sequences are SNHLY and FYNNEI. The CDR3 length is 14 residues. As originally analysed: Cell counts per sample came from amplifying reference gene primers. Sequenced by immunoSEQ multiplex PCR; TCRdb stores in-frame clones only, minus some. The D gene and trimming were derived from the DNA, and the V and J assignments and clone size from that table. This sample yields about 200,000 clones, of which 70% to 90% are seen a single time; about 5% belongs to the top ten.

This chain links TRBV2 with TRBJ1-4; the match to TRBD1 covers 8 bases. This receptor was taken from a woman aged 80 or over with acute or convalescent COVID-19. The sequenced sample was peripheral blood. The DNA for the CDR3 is TGTGCCAGCAGTTACGGACAGGGCCGGGAAAAACTGTTTTTT. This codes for CASSYGQGREKLFF.